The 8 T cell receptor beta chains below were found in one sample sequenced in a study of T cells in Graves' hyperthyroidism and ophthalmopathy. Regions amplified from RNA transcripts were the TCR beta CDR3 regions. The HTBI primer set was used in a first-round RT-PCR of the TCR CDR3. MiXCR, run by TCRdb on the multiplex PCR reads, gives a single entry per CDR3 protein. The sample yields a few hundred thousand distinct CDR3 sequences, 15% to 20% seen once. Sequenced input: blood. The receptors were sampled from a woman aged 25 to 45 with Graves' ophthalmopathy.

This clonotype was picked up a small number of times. The CDR3 region is CASSVVAKTWEQYF. CDR3 DNA: TGTGCCAGCAGCGTAGTGGCCAAAACGTGGGAGCAGTACTTC. The rearrangement uses TRBV9 and TRBJ2-7, with unresolved D. This CDR3 region has 14 residues. Germline CDR1 reads SGDLS; CDR2 reads YYNGEE. Trimming stripped 0 bases from V and 7 bases from J, with 14 bases between.

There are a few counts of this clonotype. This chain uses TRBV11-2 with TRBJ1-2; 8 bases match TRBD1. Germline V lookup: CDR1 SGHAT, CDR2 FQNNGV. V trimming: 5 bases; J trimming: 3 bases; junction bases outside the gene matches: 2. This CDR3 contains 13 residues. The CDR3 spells CASSMTGDYGYTF. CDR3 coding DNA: TGTGCCAGCAGCATGACAGGGGACTATGGCTACACCTTC.

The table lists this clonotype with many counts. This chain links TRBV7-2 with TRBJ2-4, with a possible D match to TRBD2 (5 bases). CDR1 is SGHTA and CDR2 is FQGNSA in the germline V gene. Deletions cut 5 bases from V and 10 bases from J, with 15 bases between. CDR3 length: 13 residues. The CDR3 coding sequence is TGTGCCAGCAGCCCCGTGGGGAGTGCGATTCAGTACTTC. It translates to CASSPVGSAIQYF. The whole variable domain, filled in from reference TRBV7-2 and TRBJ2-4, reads GAGVSQSPSNKVTEKGKDVELRCDPISGHTALYWYRQSLGQGLEFLIYFQGNSAPDKSGLPSDRFSAERTGGSVSTLTIQRTQQEDSAVYLCASSPVGSAIQYFGAGTRLSVL.

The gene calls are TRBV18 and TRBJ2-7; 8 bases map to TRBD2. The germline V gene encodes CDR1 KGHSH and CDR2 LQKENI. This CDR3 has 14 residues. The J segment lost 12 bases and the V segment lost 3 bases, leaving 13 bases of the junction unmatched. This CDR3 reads CASSPPSTSGRRYF. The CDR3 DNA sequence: TGTGCCAGCTCACCTCCCTCCACTAGCGGCCGGCGGTACTTC.

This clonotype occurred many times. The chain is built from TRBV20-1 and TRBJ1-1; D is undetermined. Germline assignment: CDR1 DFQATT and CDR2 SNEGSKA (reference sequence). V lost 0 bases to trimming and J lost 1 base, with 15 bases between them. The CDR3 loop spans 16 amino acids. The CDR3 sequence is CSARDNARVWNTEAFF. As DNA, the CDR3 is TGCAGTGCTAGAGATAATGCGCGAGTCTGGAACACTGAAGCTTTCTTT.

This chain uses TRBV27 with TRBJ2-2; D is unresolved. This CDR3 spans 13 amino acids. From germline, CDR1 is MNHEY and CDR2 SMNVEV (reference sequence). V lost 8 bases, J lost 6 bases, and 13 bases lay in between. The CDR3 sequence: CASHDGAPGELFF. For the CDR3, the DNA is TGTGCCAGCCACGACGGAGCCCCCGGGGAGCTGTTTTTT.

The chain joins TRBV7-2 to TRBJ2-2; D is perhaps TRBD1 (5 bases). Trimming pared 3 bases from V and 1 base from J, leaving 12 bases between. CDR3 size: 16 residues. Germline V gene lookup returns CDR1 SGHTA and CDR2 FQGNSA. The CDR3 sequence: CASSFGPRVNTGELFF. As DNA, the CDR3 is TGTGCCAGCAGCTTTGGACCCAGGGTGAACACCGGGGAGCTGTTTTTT.

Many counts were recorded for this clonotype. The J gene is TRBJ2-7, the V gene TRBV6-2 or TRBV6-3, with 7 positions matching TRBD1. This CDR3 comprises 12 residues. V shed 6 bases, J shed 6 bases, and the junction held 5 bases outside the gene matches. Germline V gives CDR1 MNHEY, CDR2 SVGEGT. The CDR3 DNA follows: TGTGCCAGCAGCAACAGGGGTTTCGAGCAGTACTTC. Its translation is CASSNRGFEQYF.